The clone carrying this T cell receptor beta chain was seen more than once but under ten times. The TCRbeta library was prepared with unique molecular identifiers. TCRdb analysed the PCR reads with MiXCR anew, one entry per CDR3 protein. The sample yields over 400,000 distinct CDR3 sequences, roughly an eighth seen once. The data were taken from a study of T-cell reconstitution after alpha-beta-depleted transplantation in children. Germline CDR1 reads MNHNS; CDR2 reads SASEGT. The V end lost 5 bases, the J end lost 8 bases, and 18 bases lay between the germline ends. CDR3 length: 14 residues. The sequences come from PBMCs from the stem cell graft donor, collected from the stem cell graft. The chain joins TRBV6-1 to TRBJ1-1; tentative D call: TRBD1 (5 bases). This TCR derives from a human donor who donated a stem cell graft to a child with combined immunodeficiency. The CDR3 sequence: CASSLGHTNEEAFF. CDR3 DNA sequence: TGTGCCAGCAGTCTCGGACACACTAACGAAGAAGCTTTCTTT.